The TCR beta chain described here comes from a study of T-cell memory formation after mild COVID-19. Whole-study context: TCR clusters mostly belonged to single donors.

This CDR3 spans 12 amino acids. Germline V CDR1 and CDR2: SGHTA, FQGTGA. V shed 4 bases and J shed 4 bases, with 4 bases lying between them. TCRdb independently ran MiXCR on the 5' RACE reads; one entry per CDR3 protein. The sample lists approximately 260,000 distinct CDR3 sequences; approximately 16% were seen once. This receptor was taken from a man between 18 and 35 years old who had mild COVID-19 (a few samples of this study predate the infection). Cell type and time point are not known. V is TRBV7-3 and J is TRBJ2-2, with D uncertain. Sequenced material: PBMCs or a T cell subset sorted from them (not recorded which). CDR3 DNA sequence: TGTGCCAGCAGCTCCGTCACCGGGGAGCTGTTTTTT. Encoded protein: CASSSVTGELFF.